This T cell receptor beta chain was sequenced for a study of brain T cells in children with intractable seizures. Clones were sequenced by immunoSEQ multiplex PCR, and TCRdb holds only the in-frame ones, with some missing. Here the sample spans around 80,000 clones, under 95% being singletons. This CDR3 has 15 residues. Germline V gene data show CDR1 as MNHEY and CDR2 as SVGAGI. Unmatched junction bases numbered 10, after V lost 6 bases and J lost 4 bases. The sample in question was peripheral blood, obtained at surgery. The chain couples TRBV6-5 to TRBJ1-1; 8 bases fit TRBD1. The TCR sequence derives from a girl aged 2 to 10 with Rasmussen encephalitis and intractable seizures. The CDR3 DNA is TGTGCCAGCAGCTTTGGACAGGGCGGTGGCACTGAAGCTTTCTTT. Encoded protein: CASSFGQGGGTEAFF.